This T cell receptor (beta chain) was sequenced for a study of cytotoxic CD8 clonotypes in ibrutinib-treated CLL. Study context: After treatment lasting a median roughly 12 months, range 6 to 36, response samples were collected. Average yields of roughly 260,000 productive templates and tens of thousands of productive rearrangements characterized the samples.

Concerning this clone itself: The antigen is undetermined.

Sequencing used immunoSEQ multiplex PCR; TCRdb keeps in-frame clones, though not all of them. The table shows roughly 70,000 clones, with approximately 90% occurring only once. The study, taken as a whole, reports: Clonality increased at ibrutinib response and stayed stable in sustained remission. At progression, however, it fell back toward baseline.

Per the germline V gene, CDR1 is SGHTA and CDR2 is FQGTGA. V lost 5 bases and J lost 0; bases outside the gene matches: 4. This CDR3 is built from 16 residues. The receptor was isolated from a human donor with chronic lymphocytic leukemia. The chain uses TRBV7-3 and TRBJ2-3, with 11 bases lining up with TRBD2. This material consisted of PBMCs, taken after 12 months of ibrutinib treatment. Here the CDR3 reads CASSLRLAGSTDTQYF. In DNA form, the CDR3 reads TGTGCCAGCAGCCTTAGACTAGCGGGAAGCACAGATACGCAGTATTTT.